A single sample gave rise to the 18 T cell receptor beta chains below, sequenced in a study of neurological immune-mediated disorders. TCRdb reanalysed the 5' RACE reads using MiXCR and keeps one entry per CDR3 protein. The data show roughly 65,000 distinct CDR3 sequences, about 5.2% seen once. The specimen was PBMCs. These receptors were obtained from a human donor with multiple sclerosis. The donor label of this sample is uncertain.

This clonotype was counted between two and nine times. The chain combines TRBV6-5 with TRBJ2-1, with D hard to call. The V gene's germline CDR1 is MNHEY and CDR2 SVGAGI. V lost 0 bases and J lost 0, with 6 bases in between. The CDR3 sequence is 15 residues long. The CDR3 region is CASSYSGFSYNEQFF. CDR3 nucleotides: TGTGCCAGCAGTTACTCAGGCTTCTCCTACAATGAGCAGTTCTTC.

This clonotype was seen many times. Here the CDR3 reads CSAPTSGNEQFF. CDR3 DNA: TGCAGTGCTCCCACTAGCGGCAATGAGCAGTTCTTC. The chain employs TRBV20-1 and TRBJ2-1, with 8 bases matching TRBD2. This CDR3 spans 12 amino acids. The V gene's germline CDR1 is DFQATT and CDR2 SNEGSKA (reference sequence). V was clipped by 5 bases and J by 6 bases; unmatched bases: 3.

This clonotype was found many times. The chain joins TRBV20-1 to TRBJ2-1; 9 nucleotides line up with TRBD2. With V trimmed by 0 bases and J by 10 bases, 10 bases remained unmatched. CDR3 size: 15 residues. Germline V lookup: CDR1 DFQATT, CDR2 SNEGSKA (reference sequence). CDR3 loop: CSARDPSGGIWEQFF. Written as DNA, the CDR3 is TGCAGTGCTAGAGATCCCAGCGGGGGGATCTGGGAGCAGTTCTTC.

This clonotype was found many times. The CDR3 DNA sequence: TGCGCCAGCAGCCCCCAGGAGGAGGGCGGCTACACCTTC. This codes for CASSPQEEGGYTF. The rearrangement joins TRBV5-1 to TRBJ1-2; D remains unclear. Germline V lookup: CDR1 SGHRS, CDR2 YFSETQ. The CDR3 totals 13 residues. Trimming stripped 4 bases from V and 8 bases from J, with 15 bases between.

This rearrangement joins TRBV5-6 to TRBJ2-5; the D gene is possibly TRBD1 (6 bases). Germline CDR1 reads SGHDT; CDR2 reads YYEEEE. Between the trimmed V and J ends, which lost 0 bases and 5 bases, there was a span of 20 bases. The CDR3 sequence is 17 residues long. This CDR3 is CASSLAWPPLRGETQYF. Written as DNA, the CDR3 is TGTGCCAGCAGCTTGGCCTGGCCCCCTCTGAGGGGGGAGACCCAGTACTTC.

The rearrangement uses TRBV6-2 or TRBV6-3 and TRBJ2-2, with 9 bases identical to TRBD1. Germline CDR1 is MNHEY and CDR2 is SVGEGT. V shed 2 bases, J shed 15 bases, and the junction held 4 bases outside the gene matches. The CDR3 extends over 12 amino acids. This CDR3 is CASSYGQGRMFF. CDR3 DNA: TGTGCCAGCAGTTACGGACAGGGGAGGATGTTTTTT.

Many counts were recorded for this clonotype. The chain uses TRBV5-1 and TRBJ1-1; 11 bases are a match to TRBD1. V dropped 4 bases and J dropped 4; count of bases not matched to a gene: 6. The CDR3 is made up of 15 amino acids. Germline V gene lookup returns CDR1 SGHRS and CDR2 YFSETQ. The CDR3 sequence: CASSPGDRGSTEAFF. The CDR3 bases are TGCGCCAGCAGCCCCGGGGACAGGGGGAGCACTGAAGCTTTCTTT.

This clonotype was seen at least ten times. The rearrangement uses TRBV3-1 and TRBJ2-5; D could derive from TRBD1 or TRBD2 (5 bases each). V shed 3 bases and J shed 5 bases, with 22 bases lying between them. From germline, CDR1 is LGHDT and CDR2 YNNKEL (reference sequence). This CDR3 is built from 17 residues. The DNA of the CDR3 is TGTGCCAGCAGCCAGTCAGAGGGGCGCCCCTCTGGGGAGACCCAGTACTTC. This encodes CASSQSEGRPSGETQYF.

The chain couples TRBV6-1 to TRBJ2-1; D is undetermined. Looked up from germline, CDR1 is MNHNS and CDR2 is SASEGT. The CDR3 extends over 14 amino acids. Between the trimmed V and J ends, which lost 2 bases and 2 bases, there was a span of 7 bases. This chain's CDR3 is CASSESVAYNEQFF. CDR3 DNA sequence: TGTGCCAGCAGTGAATCAGTAGCCTACAATGAGCAGTTCTTC.

This clonotype was recorded at least ten times. The J gene is TRBJ2-2, the V gene TRBV27; no firm D call. The CDR3 is 14 amino acids. Germline values: CDR1 MNHEY, CDR2 SMNVEV (reference sequence). V was cut by 3 bases and J by 0 bases, with 5 bases left in between. CDR3 amino acids: CASSFGSNTGELFF. The CDR3 DNA reads TGTGCCAGCAGTTTTGGGTCGAACACCGGGGAGCTGTTTTTT.

This clonotype was recorded many times. This rearrangement joins TRBV4-1 to TRBJ2-3; 8 nucleotides agree with TRBD2. This CDR3 contains 17 residues. The germline V gene has CDR1 MGHRA and CDR2 YSYEKL. The V segment lost 1 base and the J segment 9 bases; nucleotides outside the gene matches: 15. In DNA, the CDR3 is TGCGCCAGCAGCCAAGTATTGGCTCGCGGGGGGCCGAGGACGCAGTATTTT. It is translated as CASSQVLARGGPRTQYF.

This clonotype has ten or more counts. This chain uses TRBV20-1 with TRBJ1-1; D is ambiguous. The V and J ends lost 3 bases and 1 base respectively, with 12 bases between them. The CDR3 consists of 14 residues. Germline V gene sequence: CDR1 DFQATT, CDR2 SNEGSKA (reference sequence). CDR3 nucleotide sequence: TGCAGTGCTAGGTTTCGTCACAGGAACACTGAAGCTTTCTTT. It encodes CSARFRHRNTEAFF.

This clonotype appeared many times. The rearrangement uses TRBV7-2 and TRBJ2-5, with TRBD2 as a possible D gene (6 bases). This CDR3 comprises 18 residues. The germline V and J ends were trimmed by 4 bases and 0 bases, with 21 bases remaining between them. The germline CDR1 and CDR2 sequences are SGHTA and FQGNSA. The DNA for the CDR3 is TGTGCCAGCAGCTCCCGAAGCGGCGGGACCACGTACCAAGAGACCCAGTACTTC. It is translated as CASSSRSGGTTYQETQYF.

This clonotype was observed many times. The rearrangement joins TRBV18 to TRBJ2-7; 12 nucleotides align to TRBD1. Germline V gene lookup returns CDR1 KGHSH and CDR2 LQKENI. The CDR3 runs 17 residues. The junction had 10 bases not matched to a gene; V was cut back by 3 bases and J by 4 bases. CDR3 coding DNA: TGTGCCAGCTCACCGCGTCCCGGGACAGGGGGCGCGTACGAGCAGTACTTC. As protein: CASSPRPGTGGAYEQYF.

This clonotype was recorded at least ten times. This chain uses TRBV7-2 with TRBJ1-1; weak D call: TRBD1 (5 bases). This CDR3 is built from 14 residues. Per the germline V gene, CDR1 is SGHTA and CDR2 is FQGNSA. V lost 5 bases and J lost 1, with 11 bases in between. The CDR3 is CASSLYRRNTEAFF. The CDR3, as DNA: TGTGCCAGCAGCCTTTACAGGAGGAACACTGAAGCTTTCTTT.

There are many counts of this clonotype. The CDR3 coding sequence is TGTGCCAGCAGTTTCACCGGACAGGGGGAAGCTTTCTTT. Amino acids: CASSFTGQGEAFF. The chain is built from TRBV12-3 or TRBV12-4 and TRBJ1-1, with 9 bases that match TRBD1. This CDR3 is built from 13 residues. V was clipped by 3 bases and J by 8 bases; unmatched bases: 4.

This clonotype was counted ten times or more. The rearrangement links TRBV20-1 to TRBJ1-4; TRBD1 matches 7 bases. Germline V gene lookup returns CDR1 DFQATT and CDR2 SNEGSKA (reference sequence). The CDR3 consists of 13 residues. The junction had 9 bases not matched to a gene; V was cut back by 6 bases and J by 8 bases. CDR3 loop: CSAPRQGAEKLFF. CDR3 coding DNA: TGCAGTGCCCCTAGACAGGGCGCAGAAAAACTGTTTTTT.

This clonotype occurred many times. V is TRBV14 and J is TRBJ2-7; no clear D. The CDR3 has 16 amino acids. V lost 4 bases and J lost 6, with 22 bases in between. The germline CDR1 and CDR2 sequences are SGHDN and FVKESK. In DNA, the CDR3 is TGTGCCAGCAGCCCCGGATGGGCTACCGCCTCTTTCGAGCAGTACTTC. Translating gives CASSPGWATASFEQYF.